These 27 T cell receptor beta chains were sequenced from one sample in a study of identical twins. Each CDR3 protein gets one entry after TCRdb re-called the 5' RACE reads with MiXCR. There are approximately 220,000 distinct CDR3 sequences in the sample; approximately 7.3% occur only once, and under 6% lies in the top ten. In addition, the sample was reused for a study of yellow fever vaccine responses in identical twins.

Specimen: CD8+ T cells sorted from blood. These receptors all come from a woman in her late teens or twenties in good health.

This chain links TRBV6-1 with TRBJ1-1; tentative D call: TRBD1 (5 bases). V dropped 6 bases and J dropped 6 bases, with 14 bases sitting between them. The CDR3 runs to 13 residues. The germline CDR1 and CDR2 sequences are MNHNS and SASEGT. CDR3 loop: CASSLTRGAEAFF. The DNA for the CDR3 is TGTGCCAGCAGCCTCACACGGGGCGCTGAAGCTTTCTTT.

On this clonotype: An end of the junction differs from the germline gene, which may be a read error. The chain links TRBV5-1 to TRBJ2-4, with D perhaps matching TRBD2 (6 bases). The CDR3 runs 15 residues. Germline values: CDR1 SGHRS, CDR2 YFSETQ. Here the CDR3 DNA reads TGCACCAGCAGCTTGGTGGGGGGAACCAAAAACATTCAGTACTTC. Translated: CTSSLVGGTKNIQYF. Full variable domain (remainder filled in from reference TRBV5-1 and TRBJ2-4): KAGVTQTPRYLIKTRGQQVTLSCSPISGHRSVSWYQQTPGQGLQFLFEYFSETQRNKGNFPGRFSGRQFSNSRSEMNVSTLELGDSALYLCTSSLVGGTKNIQYFGAGTRLSVL.

This clonotype was detected only a few times. The genes are TRBV12-5 and TRBJ2-7; 10 bases fit TRBD1. The trim removed 1 base at V and 0 bases at J, leaving 0 bases unmatched. Germline CDR1 and CDR2: LGHNT and FRNRAP. The CDR3 is 15 residues long. The CDR3 DNA is TGTGCTAGTGGTTTGGGGACAGGGGGCTCCTACGAGCAGTACTTC. The encoded protein is CASGLGTGGSYEQYF.

The chain is built from TRBV7-9 and TRBJ2-7; 8 bases line up with TRBD1. J was trimmed by 3 bases and V by 5 bases; bases with no gene match: 6. This CDR3 has 14 residues. Looked up from germline, CDR1 is SEHNR and CDR2 is FQNEAQ (reference sequence). The CDR3 DNA follows: TGTGCCAGCAGCCACCGGGACAGGAGCTACGAGCAGTACGTC. Translation: CASSHRDRSYEQYV.

V and J are TRBV6-2 or TRBV6-3 and TRBJ1-1; no clear D. From germline, CDR1 is MNHEY and CDR2 SVGEGT. V lost 2 bases to trimming and J lost 8 bases, with 15 bases between them. The CDR3 has 14 amino acids. The CDR3 reads CASSYGGETEEAFF. The CDR3 bases are TGTGCCAGCAGTTACGGTGGGGAAACAGAAGAAGCTTTCTTT.

This clonotype was counted ten times or more. The chain combines TRBV6-5 with TRBJ2-2; 7 bases align to TRBD2. The CDR3 has 15 amino acids. The V gene's germline CDR1 is MNHEY and CDR2 SVGAGI. V lost 2 bases, J lost 4 bases, and 4 bases stayed unmatched. CDR3 DNA: TGTGCCAGCAGTTACGTCAGGGAGGGCACCGGGGAGCTGTTTTTT. Translated: CASSYVREGTGELFF.

This clonotype was counted only a few times. CDR3 residues: CASSSAGGPSYEQYF. CDR3 sequence (DNA): TGTGCCAGCAGCTCAGCGGGAGGGCCCAGCTACGAGCAGTACTTC. The chain uses TRBV7-3 and TRBJ2-7, with 10 nucleotides matching TRBD2. The germline V gene encodes CDR1 SGHTA and CDR2 FQGTGA. The CDR3 is made up of 15 amino acids. Germline trimming cut 4 bases from V and 3 bases from J; bases unmatched to any gene: 6.

V and J are TRBV10-3 and TRBJ2-7; TRBD1 aligns across 8 bases. Germline V lookup: CDR1 ENHRY, CDR2 SYGVKD. This CDR3 comprises 15 residues. V shed 8 bases and J 1 base; nucleotides not matched to a gene: 10. CDR3 protein: CAIGGWQGASYEQYF. In nucleotides, the CDR3 is TGTGCCATCGGGGGATGGCAGGGGGCTTCCTACGAGCAGTACTTC.

This clonotype was seen repeatedly, ten times or more. The chain joins TRBV19 to TRBJ1-2; perhaps TRBD1 as D (5 bases). Germline loops: CDR1 LNHDA, CDR2 SQIVND (reference sequence). This CDR3 region has 13 residues. The V end lost 5 bases, the J end lost 4 bases, and 11 bases lay between the germline ends. Written as DNA, the CDR3 is TGTGCCAGTAGTCCAGGGACCGGCTATGGCTACACCTTC. Translating gives CASSPGTGYGYTF.

This clonotype was found many times. The chain recombines TRBV10-3 with TRBJ1-6; D call uncertain. The germline V gene encodes CDR1 ENHRY and CDR2 SYGVKD. CDR3 length: 14 residues. V lost 0 bases to trimming and J lost 5 bases, with 5 bases between them. The CDR3 DNA reads TGTGCCATCAGTGAGTCCCTGGATAATTCACCCCTCCACTTT. This translates into CAISESLDNSPLHF.

This clonotype was observed a handful of times. This chain uses TRBV14 with TRBJ1-1, with D hard to call. CDR3 length equals 13 residues. With 0 bases removed from V and 1 base from J, the gap between germline ends came to 3 bases. The germline CDR1 and CDR2 sequences are SGHDN and FVKESK. Written as DNA, the CDR3 is TGTGCCAGCAGCCAAGAGGAGAACACTGAAGCTTTCTTT. Amino acid sequence: CASSQEENTEAFF.

This clonotype was seen repeatedly, ten times or more. The chain couples TRBV14 to TRBJ2-1; 8 bases map to TRBD2. The germline CDR1 and CDR2 sequences are SGHDN and FVKESK. CDR3 length equals 17 residues. The ends lost 0 bases at V and 4 bases at J; junction bases unmatched: 8. Here the CDR3 DNA reads TGTGCCAGCAGCCAAGAAGTAGGAGCGGGAGTTTACAATGAGCAGTTCTTC. Translated: CASSQEVGAGVYNEQFF. The entire variable domain, with the rest obtained from reference TRBV14 and TRBJ2-1, is as follows: EAGVTQFPSHSVIEKGQTVTLRCDPISGHDNLYWYRRVMGKEIKFLLHFVKESKQDESGMPNNRFLAERTGGTYSTLKVQPAELEDSGVYFCASSQEVGAGVYNEQFFGPGTRLTVL.

V gene TRBV12-3 or TRBV12-4 combines with J gene TRBJ2-7; 8 nucleotides match TRBD2. The CDR3 consists of 16 residues. After removal of 8 bases from V and 0 bases from J, the junction contained 12 bases not matched to a gene. CDR3 residues: CASGEPREGPSYEQYF. The CDR3 DNA reads TGTGCCAGCGGCGAGCCCCGGGAGGGCCCCTCCTACGAGCAGTACTTC.

Many counts were recorded for this clonotype. This chain joins TRBV4-1 and TRBJ2-3; D gene uncertain. The CDR3 sequence is 15 residues long. CDR1 and CDR2 from the germline V gene are MGHRA and YSYEKL. The V and J ends lost 0 bases and 2 bases respectively, with 9 bases between them. The CDR3 loop reads CASSQEWSYTDTQYF. The CDR3 DNA is TGCGCCAGCAGCCAAGAGTGGTCCTACACAGATACGCAGTATTTT.

There are many counts of this clonotype. The J gene is TRBJ2-5, the V gene TRBV5-1, with D possibly TRBD1 on 5 matching bases. Trimming cost V 2 bases and J 1 base, with 6 bases left between them. This CDR3 contains 13 residues. The germline gives CDR1 SGHRS, CDR2 YFSETQ. CDR3 amino acids: CASSFRGQETQYF. The CDR3 DNA is TGCGCCAGCAGCTTTAGGGGCCAAGAGACCCAGTACTTC. Using reference TRBV5-1 and TRBJ2-5 for the parts outside the CDR3, the full variable domain is KAGVTQTPRYLIKTRGQQVTLSCSPISGHRSVSWYQQTPGQGLQFLFEYFSETQRNKGNFPGRFSGRQFSNSRSEMNVSTLELGDSALYLCASSFRGQETQYFGPGTRLLVL.

This sequence joins TRBV4-1 and TRBJ2-2; TRBD2 matches at 9 bases. This CDR3 spans 18 amino acids. Germline trimming cut 3 bases from V and 3 bases from J; bases unmatched to any gene: 11. Germline V gene lookup returns CDR1 MGHRA and CDR2 YSYEKL. CDR3 nucleotides: TGCGCCAGCAGCCACCATGCGGGGGGGGGTTTGTACACCGGGGAGCTGTTTTTT. Its protein is CASSHHAGGGLYTGELFF.

J is TRBJ1-5 and V is TRBV6-1; tentative D call: TRBD1 (6 bases). Germline-derived CDR1 and CDR2 are MNHNS and SASEGT. The CDR3 is 15 residues long. Trimming pared 7 bases from V and 7 bases from J, leaving 20 bases between. CDR3 loop: CASTPTGGLGQPQHF. The CDR3 DNA reads as TGTGCCAGCACCCCGACCGGGGGGCTCGGGCAGCCCCAGCATTTT.

The chain is built from TRBV2 and TRBJ1-1; a weak D match, TRBD1 (6 bases). The CDR3 runs 13 residues. V was trimmed by 6 bases and J by 4 bases, leaving 12 bases between them. Germline CDR1 and CDR2: SNHLY and FYNNEI. CDR3 residues: CASSAVGGTEAFF. CDR3 bases: TGTGCCAGCAGCGCCGTAGGGGGCACTGAAGCTTTCTTT.

The rearrangement joins TRBV3-1 to TRBJ2-1; D may be TRBD1 or TRBD2 (5 bases each). V lost 0 bases and J lost 3, with 9 bases in between. The germline gives CDR1 LGHDT, CDR2 YNNKEL (reference sequence). The CDR3 spans 15 residues. For the CDR3, the DNA is TGTGCCAGCAGCCAAGAGAGGGACGTCTACAATGAGCAGTTCTTC. Amino acids: CASSQERDVYNEQFF.

DNA for the CDR3: TGTGCCAGCAACGGACAGACTAACACCGGGGAGCTGTTTTTT. This gives the protein CASNGQTNTGELFF. This chain connects TRBV6-1 to TRBJ2-2, with TRBD1 as a possible D gene (6 bases). Trimming removed 7 bases from V and 2 bases from J, with 11 bases in between. CDR3 size: 14 residues. The V gene's germline CDR1 is MNHNS and CDR2 SASEGT.

V usage is TRBV6-1 and J usage is TRBJ2-1; 10 bases line up with TRBD2. V lost 5 bases and J lost 6; bases outside the gene matches: 7. The germline gives CDR1 MNHNS, CDR2 SASEGT. This CDR3 comprises 15 residues. CDR3 nucleotide sequence: TGTGCCAGCAGTCTGAGCGGGAGGGCGACCAATGAGCAGTTCTTC. Translating it yields CASSLSGRATNEQFF.

This clonotype was counted a few times. This chain uses TRBV7-6 with TRBJ2-3; 7 bases line up with TRBD1. Trimming removed 5 bases from V and 2 bases from J; junction bases left unmatched: 7. The germline V gene has CDR1 SGHVS and CDR2 FNYEAQ. The CDR3 extends over 15 amino acids. In DNA form, the CDR3 reads TGTGCCAGCAGCCCAGGACAGGACCCCACAGATACGCAGTATTTT. It translates to CASSPGQDPTDTQYF.

The chain combines TRBV7-8 with TRBJ2-3; possible D gene TRBD2, 6 bases. The length of the CDR3 is 18 residues. Germline V lookup: CDR1 SGHVS, CDR2 FQNEAQ. The V end was cut by 6 bases, the J end by 0 bases, with 22 bases between. The CDR3, as DNA: TGTGCCAGCAGAAACCCCCGCGGGGCATCCACTAGCACAGATACGCAGTATTTT. Protein sequence: CASRNPRGASTSTDTQYF. Together with reference TRBV7-8 and TRBJ2-3, the CDR3 gives the full variable domain: GAGVSQSPRYKVAKRGQDVALRCDPISGHVSLFWYQQALGQGPEFLTYFQNEAQLDKSGLPSDRFFAERPEGSVSTLKIQRTQQEDSAVYLCASRNPRGASTSTDTQYFGPGTRLTVL.

This clonotype was detected only a few times. J is TRBJ2-7 and V is TRBV20-1; D gene unclear. Per germline, CDR1 DFQATT and CDR2 SNEGSKA (reference sequence). V shed 1 base and J shed 0 bases, with 16 bases lying between them. The CDR3 consists of 16 residues. The CDR3 protein is CSARVIPPPFSYEQYF. The CDR3, as DNA: TGCAGTGCTAGAGTCATCCCACCGCCATTCTCCTACGAGCAGTACTTC.

Ten or more counts support this clonotype. V usage is TRBV7-8 and J usage is TRBJ2-5; the D is unclear. CDR3 length equals 14 residues. Germline CDR1 SGHVS, CDR2 FQNEAQ. V dropped 2 bases and J dropped 5 bases, with 12 bases sitting between them. CDR3 protein: CASSLSRSSETQYF. The DNA for the CDR3 is TGTGCCAGCAGCTTATCCCGGTCGTCGGAGACCCAGTACTTC.

This clonotype was counted between two and nine times. This chain uses TRBV5-5 with TRBJ2-7, with D possibly TRBD1 on 5 matching bases. The CDR3 has 14 residues. Germline CDR1 and CDR2: SGHKS and YYEKEE (reference sequence). V was clipped by 2 bases and J by 1 base, with 10 bases between them. CDR3 region: CASSFLQESYEQYF. The CDR3, as DNA: TGTGCCAGCAGCTTTTTACAGGAATCCTACGAGCAGTACTTC.

This clonotype was detected many times. The chain combines TRBV29-1 with TRBJ2-1, with TRBD2 matching 7 bases. The junction had 6 bases not matched to a gene; V was cut back by 0 bases and J by 4 bases. This CDR3 region has 15 residues. From germline, CDR1 is SQVTM and CDR2 ANQGSEA. CDR3 region: CSVEEGRERYNEQFF. Here the CDR3 DNA reads TGCAGCGTTGAAGAAGGGAGGGAGCGGTACAATGAGCAGTTCTTC.